One T cell receptor (beta chain) is described in this entry. The antigen it binds to is not known. Per-nucleotide qualities are absent, and no much larger clonotype sits a single base away. The CDR3 runs 16 amino acids, cysteine and phenylalanine included. Solely the CDR3 DNA is kept, with 48 bases framed from the first base. Here V drops 5 bases and J drops 7 bases, and the junction holds 13 bases not matched to any gene. The germline V gene encodes CDR1 LNHDA and CDR2 SQIVND (reference sequence). This sample is drawn from a study of Tregs in tolerant kidney transplant recipients (dated by TCRdb to between 2018 and 2020). With respect to the entire study: The study used TCRbeta sequencing to identify donor-specific regulatory T cells before combined kidney and bone marrow transplantation, then tracked those cells after transplant. Summary of the overall study and its limitations: The most biologically relevant and donor-specific TCRbeta repertoire appeared to be identified by expanding Tregs with activated donor B cells. The study was constrained by small patient numbers, and validation of the findings is required in larger populations and under other immunosuppression protocols. PCR primers changed over time for some patients, so nucleotide-level comparison across those patients' samples was not possible. In tolerant patients, donor-specific Tregs expanded more than Tregs overall, which suggests antigen-driven rather than nonspecific expansion. Biological reproducibility was not directly addressed, though technical replication error appeared minimal.

Transplants used related donors with nonmyeloablative bone marrow transplantation; mixed chimerism was transient in the human trials. Unstimulated Tregs (CD4+CD25+CD127-), CD4+ non-Tregs (CD4+CD25-), CD4 and CD8 cells were FACS-sorted from thawed PBMCs. The patients were 4 recipients of combined kidney and bone marrow transplants from the ITN036ST trial, and samples were available only for these trial subjects. Healthy control blood was separated into PBMCs by Ficoll density gradient and cryopreserved, and patient PBMCs were collected both before and after transplant. For TCRbeta CDR3 sequencing, genomic DNA from the sorted cells was extracted using the QIAGEN DNeasy Blood and Tissue Kit. High-throughput TCRbeta CDR3 sequencing was carried out commercially through immunoSEQ, with PCR amplification with bias correction and internal controls included. The published analysis was carried out like this. Unique productive TCRbeta sequences were defined by CDR3 nucleotide sequence where primers matched, and otherwise by CDR3 amino acid sequence together with Vbeta and Jbeta genes. To correct sorting error, sequences shared between sorted populations at a frequency ratio of 2:1 or less were removed; the rest were assigned to the higher population. A sequence counted as donor-reactive if, in CFSE-low cells, the sequence had a frequency of at least 0.01% and was expanded at least 5-fold compared with unstimulated cells. Jensen-Shannon divergence calculated on the top 100 TCRbeta sequences ranked by frequency was used to measure repertoire divergence. For samples with multiple sequencing runs, sorting error was corrected in each run separately before the runs were combined. TCRdb provides this immuneACCESS table in a form limited to in-frame rearrangements. Some clones are lacking; in checked studies, under half of them reflect an unresolved V gene, and why the rest are absent is not known. V, J and clone size are taken as reported in that table, and D and trimming were inferred from the DNA itself. This sample has 80,000 or so clones in its table, and 75% to 95% of those were observed once. More than 1.5% of the sample is taken by the ten largest.

This receptor was obtained from a human patient who received a combined kidney and bone marrow transplant. In patients who had a transplant, some T cells may come from the graft donor. In this chain, TRBV19 is recombined with TRBJ2-7; the central 11 bases match TRBD2. The sample was CD4+ T cells from blood (PBMCs), taken 24 months after the transplant. The CDR3 protein sequence reads: CASSPLSGGALQEQYF. In nucleotides, the sequence is TGTGCCAGTAGTCCCCTTAGCGGGGGGGCTCTTCAGGAGCAGTACTTC.